This TCR beta chain comes out of a study of blood T cell repertoires in COVID-19. Study summary: From the United States, Italy and Spain came samples of acute and convalescent COVID-19.

The germline gives CDR1 MDHEN, CDR2 SYDVKM. The V and J ends lost 3 bases and 6 bases respectively, with 3 bases between them. CDR3 length: 11 amino acids. Assay used: immunoSEQ multiplex PCR; TCRdb lists only in-frame clones, some missing. The sample holds some 200,000 clones; roughly 84% are singletons and the top ten take approximately 10%. This clone has just a few counts. The origin of this receptor is a woman aged 80 or older with COVID-19, enrolled during active disease. The specimen was peripheral blood. This chain connects TRBV28 to TRBJ1-3; no clear D gene. The CDR3 protein is CASSFINTIYF. The CDR3, as DNA: TGTGCCAGCAGTTTCATAAACACCATATATTTT. The full variable domain, with the rest looked up from reference TRBV28 and TRBJ1-3, is DVKVTQSSRYLVKRTGEKVFLECVQDMDHENMFWYRQDPGLGLRLIYFSYDVKMKEKGDIPEGYSVSREKKERFSLILESASTNQTSMYLCASSFINTIYFGEGSWLTVV.